These T cell receptor beta chains were read from a single sample in a study of T-cell reconstitution after alpha-beta-depleted transplantation in children. A single record per CDR3 protein comes from TCRdb applying MiXCR to the PCR reads. Found here are 60,000 to 70,000 distinct CDR3 sequences, 4.9% of them singletons; the top ten hold about 19%. Source: PBMCs, mostly from graft donor cells, taken 180 days after TCRalphabeta/CD19-depleted stem cell transplant. These TCRs come from a boy younger than two who had a stem cell transplant for acute myeloid leukemia, so the T cells may come from the graft donor. CDR3s include the opening cysteine and the closing phenylalanine or tryptophan. A D gene is named only where the DNA matches it firmly. For some rows the clone size is stated as once, few or many, or as a class when expanded; others skip it.

TRBV29-1,many,TRBJ2-3,.,TGCAGCGTTGAACCGGGGGCAGATACGCAGTATTTT,CSVEPGADTQYF
TRBV12-3/TRBV12-4,.,TRBJ2-7,TRBD1,TGTGCCAGCAGTTTAAAGGAGCGAGGGGGCCTCTTGGGGGAGCAGTACTTC,CASSLKERGGLLGEQYF
TRBV7-2,many,TRBJ2-5,.,TGTGCCAGCAGCTTAACAGGGCGGGCAGGACAAGAGACCCAGTACTTC,CASSLTGRAGQETQYF
TRBV7-8,many,TRBJ2-1,TRBD2,TGTGCCAGCAGCTCGGGACTAGCGGGGGGGCCCAGTTACAATGAGCAGTTCTTC,CASSSGLAGGPSYNEQFF
TRBV12-3/TRBV12-4,many,TRBJ1-1,.,TGTGCCAGCAGTTACACTGAAGCTTTCTTT,CASSYTEAFF
TRBV24-1,many,TRBJ1-3,.,TGTGCCACCAAAGGTTCTGGAAACACCATATATTTT,CATKGSGNTIYF
TRBV19,many,TRBJ2-6,.,TGTGCCAGTAGTGGGGCCAACGTCCTGACTTTC,CASSGANVLTF
TRBV7-2,.,TRBJ2-3,TRBD2,TGTGCCAGCAGCTTCAGCTCCACGAGCGGGGGGGCCACAGATACGCAGTATTTT,CASSFSSTSGGATDTQYF
TRBV7-8,many,TRBJ2-5,.,TGTGCCAGCAGCCCGGACCACCTCCAAGAGACCCAGTACTTC,CASSPDHLQETQYF
TRBV12-3/TRBV12-4,many,TRBJ1-3,.,TGTGCCAGCAGTTTAGCGCCGGACAGCCTCTTCTCTGGAAACACCATATATTTT,CASSLAPDSLFSGNTIYF
TRBV20-1,many,TRBJ2-3,.,TGCAGTGGGGGGGTCACAGATACGCAGTATTTT,CSGGVTDTQYF